This TCR beta chain appears in the sequencing data of a study of shared clonotypes between healthy human individuals. Findings and limits, study-wide: The study generally estimated greater richness for naive than memory subsets. A reduction in generation probabilities was seen for non-shared clonotypes relative to those shared by all four donors. Shared across a few donors were around 5% of the naive CD4 clonotypes.

As for this clone: Its antigen is as yet unknown.

Germline V gene sequence: CDR1 SQVTM, CDR2 ANQGSEA. This CDR3 region has 14 residues. V lost 7 bases to trimming and J lost 7 bases; unmatched junction nucleotides: 10. Naive CD8 cells lacked CD45RO, underwent positive selection for CCR7 and left out terminally differentiated effector memory CD45RA+ cells. An approximately 180 ng quantity of DNA, 30,000 to 35,000 T cell genomes, went into the sorted-subset replicate PCRs. Here immunoSEQ multiplex PCR was the method, and the copy in TCRdb shows in-frame clones only, minus some. This sample has hundreds of thousands of clones, with 95% to 97% found just once.

The sequenced sample was naive CD8+ T cells sorted from blood. The TCR originated in a man aged 25-40 years in good health. The chain has TRBV29-1 and TRBJ2-7; TRBD2 matches 13 bases. The CDR3 bases are TGCAGCGCCTTTGGACTAGCGGGAGAACTTGAGCAGTACTTC. This translates into CSAFGLAGELEQYF.